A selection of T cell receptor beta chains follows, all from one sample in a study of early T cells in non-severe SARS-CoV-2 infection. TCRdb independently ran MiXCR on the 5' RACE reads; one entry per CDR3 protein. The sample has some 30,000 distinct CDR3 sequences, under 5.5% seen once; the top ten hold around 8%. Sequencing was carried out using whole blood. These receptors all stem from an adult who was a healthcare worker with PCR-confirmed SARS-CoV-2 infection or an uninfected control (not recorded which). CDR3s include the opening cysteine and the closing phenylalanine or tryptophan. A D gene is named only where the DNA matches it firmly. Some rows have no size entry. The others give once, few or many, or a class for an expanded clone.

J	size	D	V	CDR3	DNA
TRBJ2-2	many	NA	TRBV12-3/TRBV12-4	CASSPTSLNTGELFF	TGTGCCAGCAGCCCCACTAGTTTAAACACCGGGGAGCTGTTTTTT
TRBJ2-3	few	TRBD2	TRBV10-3	CAISWDGRGTDTQYF	TGTGCCATCAGTTGGGACGGGAGGGGCACAGATACGCAGTATTTT
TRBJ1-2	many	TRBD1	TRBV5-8	CASSGNRQGNYGYTF	TGTGCCAGCAGCGGGAACAGACAGGGAAACTATGGCTACACCTTC
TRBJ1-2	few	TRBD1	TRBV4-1	CASSQPYRGSFYGYTF	TGCGCCAGCAGCCAGCCATACAGGGGGAGCTTCTATGGCTACACCTTC
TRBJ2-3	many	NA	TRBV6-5	CASSYLRGREQYF	TGTGCCAGCAGTTACCTAAGAGGCCGGGAGCAGTATTTT
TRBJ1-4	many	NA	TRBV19	CASRTPATNEKLFF	TGTGCCAGTAGAACACCCGCAACTAATGAAAAACTGTTTTTT
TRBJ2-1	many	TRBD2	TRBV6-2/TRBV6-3	CASGTSSYNEQFF	TGTGCCAGCGGGACTAGCTCCTACAATGAGCAGTTCTTC
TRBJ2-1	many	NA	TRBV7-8	CASSSTSIGYNEQFF	TGTGCCAGCAGCTCCACTAGTATTGGATACAATGAGCAGTTCTTC
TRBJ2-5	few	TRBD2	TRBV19	CASSGTSGGQETQYF	TGTGCCAGTAGTGGGACTAGCGGGGGACAAGAGACCCAGTACTTC
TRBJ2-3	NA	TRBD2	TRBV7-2	CASSLGLAGGLDTQYF	TGTGCCAGCAGCTTGGGACTAGCGGGGGGGCTAGATACGCAGTATTTT
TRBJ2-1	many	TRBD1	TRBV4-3	CASSQAGTGLNEQFF	TGCGCCAGCAGCCAAGCCGGGACAGGGCTCAATGAGCAGTTCTTC
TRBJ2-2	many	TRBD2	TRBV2	CASSYGRGNTGELFF	TGTGCCAGCAGCTACGGGAGGGGCAACACCGGGGAGCTGTTTTTT
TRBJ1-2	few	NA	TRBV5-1	CASSLEGEANYGYTF	TGCGCCAGCAGCTTGGAAGGAGAAGCTAACTATGGCTACACCTTC
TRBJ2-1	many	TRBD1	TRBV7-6	CASSLDRSYNEQFF	TGTGCCAGCAGCCTGGACAGGTCCTACAATGAGCAGTTCTTC
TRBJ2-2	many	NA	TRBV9	CASSVFRDTQGGELFF	TGTGCCAGCAGCGTTTTCCGGGACACTCAGGGCGGGGAGCTGTTTTTT
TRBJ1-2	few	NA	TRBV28	CASSPSGTYYGYTF	TGTGCCAGCAGTCCATCCGGGACGTATTATGGCTACACCTTC
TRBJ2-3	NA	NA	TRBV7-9	CASSTGTDTQYF	TGTGCCAGTTCGACCGGAACAGATACGCAGTATTTT
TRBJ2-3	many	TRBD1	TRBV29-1	CSVAFSGTGVTDTQYF	TGCAGCGTTGCATTTTCTGGGACAGGGGTTACAGATACGCAGTATTTT
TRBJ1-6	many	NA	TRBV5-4	CASRLGPDGGYNSPLHF	TGTGCCAGCAGGTTGGGCCCGGACGGGGGTTATAATTCACCCCTCCACTTT
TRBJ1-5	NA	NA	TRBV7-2	CASSLGGANQPQHF	TGTGCCAGCAGCTTAGGGGGCGCCAATCAGCCCCAGCATTTT
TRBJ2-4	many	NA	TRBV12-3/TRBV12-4	CASSLRIGLAKNIQYF	TGTGCCAGCAGTTTACGAATAGGCCTAGCCAAAAACATTCAGTACTTC
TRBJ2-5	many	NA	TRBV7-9	CASSLGVSGETQYF	TGTGCCAGCAGCTTAGGCGTCTCCGGGGAGACCCAGTACTTC
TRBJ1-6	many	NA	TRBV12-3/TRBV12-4	CASSTTRRSYNSPLHF	TGTGCCAGCAGTACAACACGCCGCTCCTATAATTCACCCCTCCACTTT
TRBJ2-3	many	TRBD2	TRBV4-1	CASSQEASGGATSTDTQYF	TGCGCCAGCAGCCAAGAGGCTAGCGGGGGGGCCACTAGCACAGATACGCAGTATTTT
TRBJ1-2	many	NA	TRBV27	CASSLSSAAYGYTF	TGTGCCAGCAGTTTATCGTCCGCGGCCTATGGCTACACCTTC
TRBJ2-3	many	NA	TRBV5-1	CASSLTGSDTQYF	TGCGCCAGCAGCTTGACAGGGTCGGATACGCAGTATTTT
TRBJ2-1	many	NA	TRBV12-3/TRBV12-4	CASSQYQEGQFF	TGTGCCAGCAGCCAGTATCAGGAGGGGCAGTTCTTC
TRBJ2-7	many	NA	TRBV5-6	CASSRPRGNAYEQYF	TGTGCCAGCAGCCGGCCAAGGGGGAATGCCTACGAGCAGTACTTC
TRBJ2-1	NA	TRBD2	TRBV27	CASSLVAGAYNEQFF	TGTGCCAGCAGTTTAGTAGCGGGGGCCTACAATGAGCAGTTCTTC
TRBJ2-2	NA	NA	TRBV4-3	CASSQDWYRGHMNTGELFF	TGCGCCAGCAGCCAAGATTGGTATAGGGGACATATGAACACCGGGGAGCTGTTTTTT
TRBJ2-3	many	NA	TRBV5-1	CASSLSTDTQYF	TGCGCCAGCAGCTTGAGCACAGATACGCAGTATTTT
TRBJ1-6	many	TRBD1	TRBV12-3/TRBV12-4	CASSSQGTHNSPLHF	TGTGCCAGCAGTTCACAGGGGACACATAATTCACCCCTCCACTTT
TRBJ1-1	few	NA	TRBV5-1	CASSLSSGSALQAFF	TGCGCCAGCAGCTTATCTTCGGGTAGCGCTCTTCAAGCTTTCTTT
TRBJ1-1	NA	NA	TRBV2	CASSAGPSQAFF	TGTGCCAGCAGTGCGGGCCCCAGCCAAGCCTTCTTT
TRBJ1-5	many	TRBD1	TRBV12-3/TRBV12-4	CASSLGTGAYSNQPQHF	TGTGCCAGCAGTTTGGGGACAGGGGCCTATAGCAATCAGCCCCAGCATTTT
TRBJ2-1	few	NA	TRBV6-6	CASTTRTGTYNEQFF	TGTGCCAGCACCACACGAACCGGGACTTACAATGAACAGTTCTTC
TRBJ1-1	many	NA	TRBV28	CASSLPGGRMNTEAFF	TGTGCCAGCAGTTTACCTGGGGGCCGTATGAACACTGAAGCTTTCTTT
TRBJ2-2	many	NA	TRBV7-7	CASSLVGLPGELFF	TGTGCCAGCAGCTTAGTGGGGCTACCCGGGGAGCTGTTTTTT
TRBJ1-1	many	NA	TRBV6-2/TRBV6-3	CASSYSPGRELAFF	TGTGCCAGCAGTTACTCCCCGGGACGGGAGCTCGCTTTCTTT
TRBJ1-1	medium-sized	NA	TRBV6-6	CASSYGTVNTEAFF	TGTGCCAGCAGTTACGGGACGGTGAACACTGAAGCTTTCTTT
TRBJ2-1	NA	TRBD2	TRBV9	CASSVIAGGHNEQFF	TGTGCCAGCAGCGTAATTGCGGGGGGGCACAATGAGCAGTTCTTC
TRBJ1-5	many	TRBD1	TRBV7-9	CASSGTGDGNQPQHF	TGTGCCAGCAGCGGTACAGGGGACGGCAATCAGCCCCAGCATTTT
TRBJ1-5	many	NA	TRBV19	CASRDMMSNQPQHF	TGTGCCAGTCGTGACATGATGAGCAATCAGCCCCAGCATTTT
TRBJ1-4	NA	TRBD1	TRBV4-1	CASSQEGPGQGHLRSEKLFF	TGCGCCAGCAGCCAAGAGGGGCCCGGACAGGGACATCTTCGGTCCGAAAAACTGTTTTTT
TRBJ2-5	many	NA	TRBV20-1	CSASWPGQETQYF	TGCAGTGCTAGTTGGCCAGGCCAAGAGACCCAGTACTTC
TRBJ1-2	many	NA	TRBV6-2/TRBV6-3	CASRVPYNGYTF	TGTGCCAGCCGGGTTCCGTATAACGGCTACACCTTC
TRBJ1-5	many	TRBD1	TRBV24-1	CATSDQTGGQPQHF	TGTGCCACCAGTGATCAGACAGGGGGTCAGCCCCAGCATTTT
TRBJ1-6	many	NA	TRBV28	CASSSRSYSPLHF	TGTGCCAGCAGTTCGCGCTCCTATTCACCCCTCCACTTT
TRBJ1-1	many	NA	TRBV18	CASSSAIGGATEAFF	TGTGCCAGCTCAAGCGCGATAGGGGGGGCAACTGAAGCTTTCTTT
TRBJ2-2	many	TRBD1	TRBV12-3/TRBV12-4	CASSWTGAITGELFF	TGTGCCAGCAGTTGGACAGGGGCCATCACCGGGGAGCTGTTTTTT